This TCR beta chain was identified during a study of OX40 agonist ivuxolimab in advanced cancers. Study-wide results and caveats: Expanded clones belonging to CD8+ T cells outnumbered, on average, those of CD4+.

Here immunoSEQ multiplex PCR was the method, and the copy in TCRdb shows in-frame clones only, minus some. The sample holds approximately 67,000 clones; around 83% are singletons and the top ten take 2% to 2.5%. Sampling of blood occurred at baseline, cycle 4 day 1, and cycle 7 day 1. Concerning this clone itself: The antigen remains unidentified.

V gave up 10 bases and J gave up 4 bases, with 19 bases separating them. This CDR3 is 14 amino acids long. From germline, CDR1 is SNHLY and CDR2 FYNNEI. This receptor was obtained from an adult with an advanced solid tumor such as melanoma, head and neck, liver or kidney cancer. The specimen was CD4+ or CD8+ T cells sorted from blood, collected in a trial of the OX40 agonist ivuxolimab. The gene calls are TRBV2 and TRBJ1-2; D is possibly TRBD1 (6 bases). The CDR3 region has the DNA TGTGCCACCCAGATTCGTAGGGGGGCCTATGGCTACACCTTC. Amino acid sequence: CATQIRRGAYGYTF.